The 14 T cell receptor beta chains below come from one sample, sequenced in a study of T cell responses to AZD1222 COVID-19 vaccine. Assay used: immunoSEQ multiplex PCR; TCRdb lists only in-frame clones, some missing. The sample shows tens of thousands of clones, 70% to 90% of them seen only once. The sequencing used peripheral blood, collected 28 days after the second AZD1222 dose. The receptors here all came from an adult who received the AZD1222 COVID-19 vaccine.

CDR3 sequence: CASSEAGGPADTQYF. The CDR3 nucleotides are TGTGCCAGCAGTGAAGCGGGGGGGCCCGCAGATACGCAGTATTTT. V is TRBV2 and J is TRBJ2-3, with a possible D match to TRBD2 (7 bases). The germline V and J ends were trimmed by 0 bases and 4 bases, with 11 bases remaining between them. The CDR3 spans 15 residues. The germline gives CDR1 SNHLY, CDR2 FYNNEI.

The chain joins TRBV28 to TRBJ1-4; maybe TRBD1 (5 bases). The CDR3 contains 15 residues. The V end lost 2 bases, the J end lost 3 bases, and 10 bases lay between the germline ends. Germline CDR1 is MDHEN and CDR2 is SYDVKM. The CDR3 here is CASSLAGGANEKLFF. The CDR3 coding sequence is TGTGCCAGCAGTTTAGCGGGAGGGGCTAATGAAAAACTGTTTTTT.

The J gene is TRBJ2-3, the V gene TRBV3-1 (or the pseudogene TRBV3-2), with 7 bases lining up with TRBD2. V dropped 2 bases and J dropped 5; count of bases not matched to a gene: 19. The germline CDR1 and CDR2 sequences are LGHDT and YNNKEL (reference sequence). The CDR3 is 19 amino acids. CDR3 region: CASSQPALAPGWEGDTQYF. CDR3 DNA: TGTGCCAGCAGCCAACCTGCCCTGGCGCCAGGGTGGGAGGGAGATACGCAGTATTTT.

V and J are TRBV28 and TRBJ2-5; D is possibly TRBD1 or TRBD2 (5 bases each). CDR1 and CDR2 (germline): MDHEN, SYDVKM. Between the trimmed V and J ends, which lost 6 bases and 4 bases, there was a span of 9 bases. The CDR3 contains 12 residues. The CDR3 coding sequence is TGTGCCAGCAGCACTGGGGGAGAGACCCAGTACTTC. This gives the protein CASSTGGETQYF. The full variable domain, completed using reference TRBV28 and TRBJ2-5, is DVKVTQSSRYLVKRTGEKVFLECVQDMDHENMFWYRQDPGLGLRLIYFSYDVKMKEKGDIPEGYSVSREKKERFSLILESASTNQTSMYLCASSTGGETQYFGPGTRLLVL.

The chain carries TRBV4-2 and TRBJ2-7; 10 positions match TRBD2. After removal of 2 bases from V and 4 bases from J, the junction contained 5 bases not matched to a gene. This CDR3 contains 15 residues. The germline CDR1 and CDR2 sequences are LGHNA and YNFKEQ. The CDR3 sequence: CASSQLAGGWYEQYF. CDR3 nucleotide sequence: TGTGCCAGCAGCCAATTAGCGGGGGGATGGTACGAGCAGTACTTC.

The chain has TRBV12-3 or TRBV12-4 and TRBJ1-1, with D maybe TRBD1 (5 bases). The germline V and J ends were trimmed by 9 bases and 5 bases, with 16 bases remaining between them. There are 13 residues in the CDR3. CDR3 nucleotide sequence: TGTGCCAGTTCTCGACAGTGGGGTACTGAAGCTTTCTTT. It codes for CASSRQWGTEAFF.

The chain carries TRBV7-3 and TRBJ2-7; D is perhaps TRBD1 (7 bases). CDR1 is SGHTA, CDR2 FQGTGA, per germline. Trimming pared 9 bases from V and 2 bases from J, leaving 14 bases between. The CDR3 loop spans 13 amino acids. The CDR3 here is CASAGQPTYEQYF. Written as DNA, the CDR3 is TGTGCCAGTGCGGGACAGCCGACCTACGAGCAGTACTTC.

V gene TRBV29-1 combines with J gene TRBJ1-1; D not certain. Trimming took 2 bases from V and 2 from J, leaving 12 bases between them. Germline CDR1 is SQVTM and CDR2 is ANQGSEA. The CDR3 consists of 14 residues. Here the CDR3 DNA reads TGCAGCGTTGAATCCCTGGGGTTCAACACTGAAGCTTTCTTT. It encodes CSVESLGFNTEAFF.

The chain uses TRBV5-1 and TRBJ2-7, with 10 nucleotides matching TRBD1. The CDR3 spans 15 residues. J lost 2 bases, V lost 0 bases, and 2 bases had no gene match. Germline CDR1 and CDR2: SGHRS and YFSETQ. In DNA form, the CDR3 reads TGCGCCAGCAGCTTGGGTGGACAGGGGGCCTACGAGCAGTACTTC. It codes for CASSLGGQGAYEQYF. Combining the CDR3 with reference TRBV5-1 and TRBJ2-7 gives the whole variable domain KAGVTQTPRYLIKTRGQQVTLSCSPISGHRSVSWYQQTPGQGLQFLFEYFSETQRNKGNFPGRFSGRQFSNSRSEMNVSTLELGDSALYLCASSLGGQGAYEQYFGPGTRLTVT.

The chain employs TRBV30 and TRBJ2-7; D tentatively fits TRBD1 or TRBD2 (5 bases each). V lost 0 bases, J lost 9 bases, and 12 bases lay in between. Germline V gene data show CDR1 as GTSNPN and CDR2 as SVGIG (reference sequence). The CDR3 length is 12 residues. CDR3 sequence: CAWSVRGTRQYF. The CDR3 DNA reads TGTGCCTGGAGTGTCCGTGGGACGAGGCAGTACTTC.

DNA for the CDR3: TGTGCCAGCAAGAGGGCAGGGAATTCACCCCTCCACTTT. The encoded protein is CASKRAGNSPLHF. The chain carries TRBV28 and TRBJ1-6; tentative D call: TRBD1 (5 bases). CDR3 length equals 13 residues. Looked up from germline, CDR1 is MDHEN and CDR2 is SYDVKM. The V and J ends lost 7 bases and 7 bases respectively, with 11 bases between them.

The V gene is TRBV11-3, the J gene TRBJ2-2, with 10 bases fitting TRBD2. V trimming: 5 bases; J trimming: 2 bases; junction bases outside the gene matches: 5. The V gene's germline CDR1 is SGHNT and CDR2 YENEEA. This CDR3 is 16 amino acids long. The CDR3 sequence is CASSKGTSDNTGELFF. The CDR3 region has the DNA TGTGCCAGCAGCAAAGGGACTAGCGACAACACCGGGGAGCTGTTTTTT.

The J gene is TRBJ2-7, the V gene TRBV2; the D call may be TRBD1 or TRBD2 (5 bases each). Trimming took off 8 bases at V and 5 bases at J, with 10 bases between the two ends. The germline gives CDR1 SNHLY, CDR2 FYNNEI. The CDR3 is made up of 11 amino acids. DNA of the CDR3: TGTGCCAGCGCACCGGGACACGAGCAGTACTTC. Protein sequence: CASAPGHEQYF.

The rearrangement joins TRBV28 to TRBJ2-7; D is perhaps TRBD1 (6 bases). Germline V gives CDR1 MDHEN, CDR2 SYDVKM. V gave up 6 bases and J gave up 4 bases, with 19 bases separating them. The CDR3 has 15 residues. The CDR3 reads CASRPGAAGDYEQYF. CDR3 bases: TGTGCCAGCAGACCAGGGGCCGCCGGGGATTACGAGCAGTACTTC. The variable domain in full, completed from reference TRBV28 and TRBJ2-7, reads DVKVTQSSRYLVKRTGEKVFLECVQDMDHENMFWYRQDPGLGLRLIYFSYDVKMKEKGDIPEGYSVSREKKERFSLILESASTNQTSMYLCASRPGAAGDYEQYFGPGTRLTVT.